The sequence of this T cell receptor (beta chain) was determined in a study of Ad26.COV2.S vaccination and SARS-CoV-2 variants. This clone has more than one count but fewer than ten. Trimming stripped 2 bases from V and 1 base from J, with 11 bases between. The CDR3 consists of 16 residues. The germline V gene has CDR1 KGHSH and CDR2 LQKENI. Treatment reported: roughly 20 received Ad26.COV2.S at low or high dose, single or two shots; about five received placebo; per-sample allocation not given. Day 63 after the first injection of vaccine or placebo was the sampling time. The table came from immunoSEQ multiplex PCR; TCRdb's copy has only in-frame clones and leaves some out. In the table there are hundreds of thousands of clones, more than 80% of which are singletons.

Sequences were derived from peripheral blood, sampled in a trial of Ad26.COV2.S vaccine versus placebo. This receptor was taken from a person between 18 and 59 years old who received the Ad26.COV2.S COVID-19 vaccine or a placebo. The gene calls are TRBV18 and TRBJ2-2, with D possibly matching TRBD2 (6 bases). The CDR3 loop reads CASSPMEGGNTGELFF. CDR3 DNA: TGTGCCAGCTCACCAATGGAGGGCGGGAACACCGGGGAGCTGTTTTTT.